Listed below are T cell receptor beta chains from one sample, sequenced in a study of CD8 T cells in Susac syndrome. TCRdb reprocessed the immunoSEQ multiplex PCR reads via MiXCR and lists one record per CDR3 protein. The table shows about 110,000 distinct CDR3 sequences, with approximately 93% occurring only once. The sequencing sample was made of CD8+ T cells from PBMCs. The receptors here all came from a human donor with Susac syndrome. CDR3s include the opening cysteine and the closing phenylalanine or tryptophan. The order of the fields is V gene, J gene, clone size, D gene, CDR3 protein. A D gene is named only where the DNA matches it firmly. Expanded clones get a size class; other rows say once, few or many, or leave the size out.

>TRBV12-3/TRBV12-4|TRBJ2-7|NA|TRBD1
CASSDHRGRDEQYF
>TRBV12-3/TRBV12-4|TRBJ2-3|NA|TRBD2
CASSRLAGTDTQYF
>TRBV13|TRBJ2-1|NA|TRBD2
CASTNSGEDNEQFF
>TRBV27|TRBJ2-1|once|NA
CASTPTANNEQFF
>TRBV18|TRBJ2-5|NA|NA
CASSRMWGQETQYF
>TRBV4-2|TRBJ2-3|NA|TRBD2
CASSQAPGVAGYDTQYF
>TRBV20-1|TRBJ2-3|NA|TRBD2
CSVPGGPGTDTQYF
>TRBV7-9|TRBJ2-1|NA|NA
CASSGDSNWQFF
>TRBV7-6|TRBJ2-7|NA|TRBD1
CASSFRGLGYEQYF
>TRBV20-1|TRBJ1-2|once|NA
CSARDSRVDYGYTF
>TRBV3-1|TRBJ2-7|NA|TRBD2
CASSQGLAGNYEQYF
>TRBV5-4|TRBJ2-7|NA|NA
CASSYYSGEQYF
>TRBV4-1|TRBJ2-6|NA|NA
CASSQEPSSGANVLTF
>TRBV3-1|TRBJ2-7|NA|NA
CASSQDLARAYEQYF
>TRBV10-2|TRBJ2-7|NA|NA
CASNSPGAEQYF
>TRBV15|TRBJ2-5|NA|NA
CATSRWGGGETQYF
>TRBV5-4|TRBJ1-1|few|NA
CASSSYTEAFF
>TRBV2|TRBJ2-7|once|NA
CASSEGPQGMAYEQYF
>TRBV29-1|TRBJ1-2|once|TRBD1
CSVEDPSLGQGIDYGYTF
>TRBV7-8|TRBJ1-5|NA|NA
CASSARRDRGQPQHF
>TRBV6-5|TRBJ1-6|NA|NA
CASSYRDGSPLHF
>TRBV5-4|TRBJ1-1|NA|TRBD1
CASSYRTGNEAFF
>TRBV20-1|TRBJ2-3|NA|NA
CSAEWSLEGLTDTQYF
>TRBV29-1|TRBJ2-3|NA|TRBD1
CSVEGAGGISTDTQYF